This T cell receptor (beta chain) was profiled in a study of T cells in localized non-small cell lung cancer. There are 16 residues in the CDR3. Germline assignment: CDR1 SEHNR and CDR2 FQNEAQ (reference sequence). V shed 5 bases and J 2 bases; nucleotides not matched to a gene: 9. Libraries were prepared by immunoSEQ multiplex PCR; TCRdb keeps only in-frame clonotypes and omits some of them. The sample holds around 34,000 clones, 90% to 95% seen once. The sample here was peripheral blood, taken before any cancer treatment. The receptor's source is a female donor older than 55 with stage I lung adenocarcinoma. The chain employs TRBV7-9 and TRBJ1-1; 9 nucleotides agree with TRBD1. This CDR3 reads CASSLDPGQGNTEAFF. DNA of the CDR3: TGTGCCAGCAGCCTAGACCCGGGACAGGGAAACACTGAAGCTTTCTTT.